The clone carrying this TCR beta chain was seen repeatedly, ten times or more. As yet, its antigen is unknown. TCRdb re-called the RACE reads through MiXCR, storing one row per CDR3 protein. The profile covers 99,000 or so distinct CDR3 sequences, with under 14% appearing a single time and around 3.3% taken by the ten largest. Time point denoted: pre-sensitization, week 0. As for treatment: therapeutic diphenylcyclopropenone sensitization with weekly scalp DPC. The sample comes from a study of human T cells and chemical hapten exposure. Overall study results and limits: Donors had alopecia, so their immune response may differ from healthy people's.

Germline V gene sequence: CDR1 SQVTM, CDR2 ANQGSEA. Trimming cost V 4 bases and J 4 bases; bases outside gene matches: 6. The CDR3 spans 13 residues. This sequence joins TRBV29-1 and TRBJ1-2, with 7 bases that match TRBD1. The clonotype originates from a woman aged 55 to 70 with alopecia areata. Some clones in this sample may be carry-over from other donors' samples. The starting material was whole blood, obtained in connection with sensitization to the hapten diphenylcyclopropenone (DPC). CDR3 coding DNA: TGCAGCGTTGTTGAGGGGGCGATCTATGGCTACACCTTC. Translation: CSVVEGAIYGYTF.